This T cell receptor beta chain comes out of a study of CXCR3-negative and CXCR3-positive naive CD8 T cells. CDR3 length equals 13 residues. Germline loops: CDR1 SEHNR, CDR2 FQNEAQ (reference sequence). Via 5' RACE with UMI labels, TRB cDNA libraries were prepared. Following a re-call of the 5' RACE reads, TCRdb has one entry per CDR3 protein and lacks DNA. The sample spans 20,000 to 25,000 distinct CDR3 sequences; the ten largest clones claim over 15%. The V and J genes are TRBV7-9 and TRBJ1-5. Source material: memory CD8+ T cells from blood. This sequence was found in a human donor in good health. Some clones in this sample may be carry-over from other donors' samples. This chain's CDR3 is CASSPTGFQPQHF.